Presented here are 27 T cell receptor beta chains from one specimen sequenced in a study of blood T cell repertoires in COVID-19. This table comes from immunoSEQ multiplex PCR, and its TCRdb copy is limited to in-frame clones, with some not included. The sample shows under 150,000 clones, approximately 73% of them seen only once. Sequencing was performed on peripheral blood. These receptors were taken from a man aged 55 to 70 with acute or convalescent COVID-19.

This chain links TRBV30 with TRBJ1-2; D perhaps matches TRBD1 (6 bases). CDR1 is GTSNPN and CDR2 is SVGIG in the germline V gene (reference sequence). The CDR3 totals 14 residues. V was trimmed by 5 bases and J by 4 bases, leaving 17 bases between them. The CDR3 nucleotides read TGTGCCTGGGAAAACAGGGATTTTGGCTATGGCTACACCTTC. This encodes CAWENRDFGYGYTF.

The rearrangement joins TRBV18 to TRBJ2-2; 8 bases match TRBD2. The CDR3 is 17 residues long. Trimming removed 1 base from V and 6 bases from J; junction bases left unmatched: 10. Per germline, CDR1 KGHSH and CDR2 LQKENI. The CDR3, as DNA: TGTGCCAGCTCACCACAGCCTAGCGGGTACCCCCCCGGGGAGCTGTTTTTT. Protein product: CASSPQPSGYPPGELFF.

The DNA of the CDR3 is TGTGCCAGCAGCCCGGGGGGCGGTACGCAGTATTTT. It codes for CASSPGGGTQYF. The chain is built from TRBV11-3 and TRBJ2-3; D might be TRBD2 (7 bases). The germline gives CDR1 SGHNT, CDR2 YENEEA. The CDR3 contains 12 residues. The ends were cut back, 5 bases at V and 8 bases at J, with 11 bases in the middle.

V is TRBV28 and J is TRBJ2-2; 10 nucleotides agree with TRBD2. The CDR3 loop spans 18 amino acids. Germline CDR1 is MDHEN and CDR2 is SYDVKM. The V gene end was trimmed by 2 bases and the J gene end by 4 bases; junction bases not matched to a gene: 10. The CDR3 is CASSLGLAGASRTGELFF. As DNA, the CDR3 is TGTGCCAGCAGTTTAGGCCTAGCGGGAGCCTCTCGCACCGGGGAGCTGTTTTTT.

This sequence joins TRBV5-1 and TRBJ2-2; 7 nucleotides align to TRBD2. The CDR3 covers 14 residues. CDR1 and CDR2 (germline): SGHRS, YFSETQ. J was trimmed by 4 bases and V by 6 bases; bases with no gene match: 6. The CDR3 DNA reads TGCGCCAGCACCTTACTAGCGAGCACCGGGGAGCTGTTTTTT. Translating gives CASTLLASTGELFF.

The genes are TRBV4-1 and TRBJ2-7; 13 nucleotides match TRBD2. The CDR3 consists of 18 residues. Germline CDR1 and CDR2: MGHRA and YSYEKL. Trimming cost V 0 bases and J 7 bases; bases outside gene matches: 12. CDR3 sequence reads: CASSQEAAGLAGREEQYF. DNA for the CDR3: TGCGCCAGCAGCCAAGAAGCCGCGGGACTAGCGGGAAGGGAAGAGCAGTACTTC.

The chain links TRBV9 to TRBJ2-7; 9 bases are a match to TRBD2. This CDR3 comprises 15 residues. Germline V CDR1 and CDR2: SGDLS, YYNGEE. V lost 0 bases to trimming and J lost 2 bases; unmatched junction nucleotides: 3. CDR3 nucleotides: TGTGCCAGCAGCGTAGAGGGCGGGAGGGCCTACGAGCAGTACTTC. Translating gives CASSVEGGRAYEQYF.

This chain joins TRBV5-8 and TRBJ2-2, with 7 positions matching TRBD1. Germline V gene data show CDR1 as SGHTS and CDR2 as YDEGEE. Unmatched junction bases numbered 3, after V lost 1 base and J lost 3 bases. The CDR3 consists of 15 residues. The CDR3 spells CASSLRGRDTGELFF. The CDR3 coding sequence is TGTGCCAGCAGCTTGAGGGGGCGAGACACCGGGGAGCTGTTTTTT.

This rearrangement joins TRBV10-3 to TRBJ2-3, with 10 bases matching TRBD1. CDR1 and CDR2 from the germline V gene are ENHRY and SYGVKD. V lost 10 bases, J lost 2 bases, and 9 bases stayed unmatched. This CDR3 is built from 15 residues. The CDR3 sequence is CATLGQGSPTDTQYF. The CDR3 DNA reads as TGTGCCACCCTGGGACAGGGGTCCCCCACAGATACGCAGTATTTT.

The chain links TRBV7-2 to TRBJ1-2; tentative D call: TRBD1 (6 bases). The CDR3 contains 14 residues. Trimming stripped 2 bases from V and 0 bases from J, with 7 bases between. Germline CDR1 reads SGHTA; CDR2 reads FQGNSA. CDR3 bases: TGTGCCAGCAGCTTAACAGGGACTAACTATGGCTACACCTTC. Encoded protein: CASSLTGTNYGYTF. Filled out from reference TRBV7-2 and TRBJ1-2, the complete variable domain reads GAGVSQSPSNKVTEKGKDVELRCDPISGHTALYWYRQSLGQGLEFLIYFQGNSAPDKSGLPSDRFSAERTGGSVSTLTIQRTQQEDSAVYLCASSLTGTNYGYTFGSGTRLTVV.

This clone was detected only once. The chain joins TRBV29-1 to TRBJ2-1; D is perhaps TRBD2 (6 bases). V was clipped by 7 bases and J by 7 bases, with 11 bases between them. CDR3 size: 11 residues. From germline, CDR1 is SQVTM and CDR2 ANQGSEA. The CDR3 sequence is CSAELANEQFF. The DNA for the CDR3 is TGCAGCGCCGAACTAGCAAATGAGCAGTTCTTC.

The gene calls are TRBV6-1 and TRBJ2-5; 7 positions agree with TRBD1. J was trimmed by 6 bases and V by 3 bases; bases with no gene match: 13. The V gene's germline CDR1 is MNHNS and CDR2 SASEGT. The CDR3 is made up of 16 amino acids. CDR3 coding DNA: TGTGCCAGCAGTGAGGACCCACAGGGGCTATACAAGACCCAGTACTTC. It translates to CASSEDPQGLYKTQYF.

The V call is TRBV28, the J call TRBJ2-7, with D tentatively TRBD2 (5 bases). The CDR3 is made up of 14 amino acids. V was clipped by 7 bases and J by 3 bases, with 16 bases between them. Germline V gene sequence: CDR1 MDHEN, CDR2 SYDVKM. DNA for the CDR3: TGTGCCAGCAACAACCTAGCTCGCGTCTACGAGCAGTACTTC. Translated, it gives CASNNLARVYEQYF.

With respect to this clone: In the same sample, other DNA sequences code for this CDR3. The CDR3 DNA reads TGTGCCAGCTCACCCGGCGGCGCACAAGAGACCCAGTACTTC. This gives the protein CASSPGGAQETQYF. The rearrangement uses TRBV18 and TRBJ2-5; no definite D call. Looked up from germline, CDR1 is KGHSH and CDR2 is LQKENI. Trimming took 3 bases from V and 2 from J, leaving 10 bases between them. The CDR3 sequence is 14 residues long.

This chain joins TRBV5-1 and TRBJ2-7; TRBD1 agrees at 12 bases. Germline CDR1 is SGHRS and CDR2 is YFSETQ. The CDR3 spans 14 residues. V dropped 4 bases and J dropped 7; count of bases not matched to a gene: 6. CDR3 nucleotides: TGCGCCAGCAGCCCCGGGACAGGGGGCGGGGAGCAGTACTTC. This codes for CASSPGTGGGEQYF.

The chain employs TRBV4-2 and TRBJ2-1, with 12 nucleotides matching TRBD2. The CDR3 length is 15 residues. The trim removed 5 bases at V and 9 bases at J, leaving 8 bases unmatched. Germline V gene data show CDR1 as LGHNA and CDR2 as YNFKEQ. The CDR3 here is CASSGLAGGGGEQFF. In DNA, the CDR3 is TGTGCCAGCAGCGGGCTAGCGGGAGGGGGTGGTGAGCAGTTCTTC.

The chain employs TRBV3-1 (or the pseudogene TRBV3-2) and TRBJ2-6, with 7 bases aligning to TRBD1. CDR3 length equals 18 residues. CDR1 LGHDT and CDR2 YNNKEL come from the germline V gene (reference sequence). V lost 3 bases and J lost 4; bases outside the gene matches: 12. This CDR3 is CASSQDIPQGFGANVLTF. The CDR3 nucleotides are TGTGCCAGCAGCCAGGATATTCCACAGGGGTTCGGGGCCAACGTCCTGACTTTC.

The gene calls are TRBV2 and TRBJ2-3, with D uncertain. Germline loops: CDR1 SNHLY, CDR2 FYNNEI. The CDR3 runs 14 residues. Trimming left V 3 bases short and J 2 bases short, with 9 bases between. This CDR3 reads CASSDESVTDTQYF. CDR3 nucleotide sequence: TGTGCCAGCAGTGACGAGTCTGTCACAGATACGCAGTATTTT.

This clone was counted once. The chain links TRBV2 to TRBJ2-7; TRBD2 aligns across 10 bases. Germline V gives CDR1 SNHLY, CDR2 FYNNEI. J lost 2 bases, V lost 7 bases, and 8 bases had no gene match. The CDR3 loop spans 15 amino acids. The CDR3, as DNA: TGTGCCAGCACCCCACTAGCGGGGACCCCCTACGAGCAGTACTTC. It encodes CASTPLAGTPYEQYF.

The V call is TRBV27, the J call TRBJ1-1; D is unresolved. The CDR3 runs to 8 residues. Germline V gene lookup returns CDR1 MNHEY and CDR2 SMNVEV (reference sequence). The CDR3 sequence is CAAGEAFF. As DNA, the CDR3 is TGTGCTGCAGGTGAAGCTTTCTTT.

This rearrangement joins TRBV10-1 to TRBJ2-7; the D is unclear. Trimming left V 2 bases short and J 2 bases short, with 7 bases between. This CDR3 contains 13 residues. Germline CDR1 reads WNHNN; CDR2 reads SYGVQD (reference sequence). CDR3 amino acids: CASSEAETYEQYF. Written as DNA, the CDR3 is TGCGCCAGCAGTGAGGCCGAGACCTACGAGCAGTACTTC.

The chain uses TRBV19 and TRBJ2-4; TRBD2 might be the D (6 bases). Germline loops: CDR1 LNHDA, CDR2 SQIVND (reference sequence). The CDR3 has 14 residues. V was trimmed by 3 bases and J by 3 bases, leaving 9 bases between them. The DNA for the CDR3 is TGTGCCAGTAGTATTTACGGGGGCAAAAACATTCAGTACTTC. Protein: CASSIYGGKNIQYF.

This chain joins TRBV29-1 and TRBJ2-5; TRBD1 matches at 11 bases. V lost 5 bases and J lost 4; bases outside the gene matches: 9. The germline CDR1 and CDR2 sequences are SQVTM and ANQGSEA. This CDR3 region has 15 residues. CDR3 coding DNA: TGCAGCGTTAGCCGGACAGGGGGCATTGGAGAGACCCAGTACTTC. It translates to CSVSRTGGIGETQYF. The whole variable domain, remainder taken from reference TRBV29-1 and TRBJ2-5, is SAVISQKPSRDICQRGTSLTIQCQVDSQVTMMFWYRQQPGQSLTLIATANQGSEATYESGFVIDKFPISRPNLTFSTLTVSNMSPEDSSIYLCSVSRTGGIGETQYFGPGTRLLVL.

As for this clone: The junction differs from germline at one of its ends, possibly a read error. The CDR3 region is CASIQGANPYEQYF. CDR3 nucleotides: TGTGCCAGCATCCAAGGAGCGAATCCCTACGAGCAGTACTTC. The chain has TRBV3-1 (or the pseudogene TRBV3-2) and TRBJ2-7; D remains ambiguous. Germline-derived CDR1 and CDR2 are LGHDT and YNNKEL (reference sequence). This CDR3 comprises 14 residues.

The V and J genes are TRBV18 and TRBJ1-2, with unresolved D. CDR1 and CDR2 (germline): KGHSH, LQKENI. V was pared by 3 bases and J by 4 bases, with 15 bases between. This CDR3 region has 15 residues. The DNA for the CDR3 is TGTGCCAGCTCACCCGTCTCAGCGGGGTCCTATGGCTACACCTTC. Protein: CASSPVSAGSYGYTF.

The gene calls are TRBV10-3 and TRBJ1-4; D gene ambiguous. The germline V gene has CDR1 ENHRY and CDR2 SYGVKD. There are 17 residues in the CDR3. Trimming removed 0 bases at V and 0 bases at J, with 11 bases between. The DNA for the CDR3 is TGTGCCATCAGTGAGTCCCCATTACTTGCAACTAATGAAAAACTGTTTTTT. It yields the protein CAISESPLLATNEKLFF.

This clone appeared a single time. For the CDR3, the DNA is TGTGCCAGCTCCCCGTCCCCTCGCGGGAAGTCTACAACAGATACGCAGTATTTT. This translates into CASSPSPRGKSTTDTQYF. The V call is TRBV18, the J call TRBJ2-3; D perhaps matches TRBD2 (6 bases). Germline V lookup: CDR1 KGHSH, CDR2 LQKENI. The CDR3 has 18 amino acids. The ends were cut back, 6 bases at V and 3 bases at J, with 25 bases in the middle. Variable domain in full (rest from reference TRBV18 and TRBJ2-3): NAGVMQNPRHLVRRRGQEARLRCSPMKGHSHVYWYRQLPEEGLKFMVYLQKENIIDESGMPKERFSAEFPKEGPSILRIQQVVRGDSAAYFCASSPSPRGKSTTDTQYFGPGTRLTVL.